This T cell receptor (beta chain) was recovered during a study of metastatic and nonmetastatic thyroid tumors. The wider study: The authors compared repertoires across blood and tumor or nodule tissue from malignant and benign thyroid patients. Study-wide points: TCR beta diversity was reportedly significantly higher in malignant thyroid tumors than benign nodules, in blood and tumor.

Methods used by the authors: Construction of a distant-metastasis classifier for papillary thyroid cancer relied on CDR3 differences across clinicopathological groups. TCRdb re-clonotyped the PCR reads through MiXCR. The V and J calls and clone size come from TCRdb's table, not from the authors' own analysis. The sample lists around 10,000 clones, about 12% seen once, with around 12% in the top ten. The entire patient cohort was treatment-naive prior to thyroid surgery. In the case of this clone: Its antigen is currently unknown.

The length of the CDR3 is 14 residues. J gave up 8 bases and V 6 bases, and 11 bases lay outside the gene matches. Germline values: CDR1 MNHGY, CDR2 SVAAGI. The J gene is TRBJ1-1, the V gene TRBV6-9, with 8 bases that match TRBD1. This TCR came from a female donor with papillary thyroid cancer or a benign thyroid nodule (not recorded which). Some clones in this sample may be carry-over from other donors' samples. Sample: blood. The CDR3 loop reads CASRDRDWGTEAFF. The DNA for the CDR3 is TGTGCCAGCAGGGACAGGGATTGGGGGACGGAAGCTTTCTTT.